The entry below gives a single TCR beta chain sequence along with its context. These data originate in a study of blood T cell repertoires in COVID-19. The wider study: COVID-19 samples collected from the United States, Italy and Spain covered acute and convalescent phases. T cells, B-cell-depleted T cells, or PBMCs supplied cDNA or gDNA.

This table comes from immunoSEQ multiplex PCR, and its TCRdb copy is limited to in-frame clones, with some not included. The repertoire consists of under 50,000 clones, with 77% occurring once and the leading ten covering less than 20%. The CDR3 has 15 amino acids. V lost 5 bases to trimming and J lost 3 bases; unmatched junction nucleotides: 7. In germline, CDR1 is LNHDA, CDR2 SQIVND (reference sequence). The sequence was obtained from a human donor with active or convalescent COVID-19. The donor label of this sample is uncertain. This sequence joins TRBV19 and TRBJ1-3, with 7 bases that match TRBD1. Sequencing was done on a sample of peripheral blood. The CDR3 sequence is CASSVQGIFGNTIYF. For the CDR3, the DNA is TGTGCCAGTAGTGTACAGGGGATTTTTGGAAACACCATATATTTT.